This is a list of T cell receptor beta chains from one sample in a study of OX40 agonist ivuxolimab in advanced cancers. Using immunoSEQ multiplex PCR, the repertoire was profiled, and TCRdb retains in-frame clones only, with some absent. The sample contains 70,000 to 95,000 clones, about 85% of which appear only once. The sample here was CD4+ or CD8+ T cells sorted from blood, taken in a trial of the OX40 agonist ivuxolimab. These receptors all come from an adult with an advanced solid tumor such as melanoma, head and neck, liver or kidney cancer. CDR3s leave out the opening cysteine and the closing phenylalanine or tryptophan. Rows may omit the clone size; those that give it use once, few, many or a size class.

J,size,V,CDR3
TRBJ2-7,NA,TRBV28,ASTTPPGTIPYEQY
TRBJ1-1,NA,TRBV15,ATAKVRGLNTEAF
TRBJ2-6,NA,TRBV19,ASSQSGRANVLT
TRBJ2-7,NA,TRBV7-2,ASSLVTYVEQY
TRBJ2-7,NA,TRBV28,ASTPHSGIPYEQY
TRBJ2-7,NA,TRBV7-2,ASSSTRTLSYEQY
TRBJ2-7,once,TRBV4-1,ASSRYVDRNSYEQY
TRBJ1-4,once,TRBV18,ASSPRGPKNEKLF
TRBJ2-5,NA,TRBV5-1,ASNSRDRQETQY
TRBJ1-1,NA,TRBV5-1,ASSLADRGDKAF
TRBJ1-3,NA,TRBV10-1,ASSTAPSQGPDVTIY
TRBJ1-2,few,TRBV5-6,ASSSHDRGGGYT
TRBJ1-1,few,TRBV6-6,ASSYGPTEAF
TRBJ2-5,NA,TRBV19,ASSEWTLNMETQY
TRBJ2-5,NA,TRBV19,ASSIGRNSETQY
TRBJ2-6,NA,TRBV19,ASRPLRDVLAGGSGANVLT
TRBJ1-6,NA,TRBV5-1,ALGSHNSPLH
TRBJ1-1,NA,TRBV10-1,ASSSRMNTEAF
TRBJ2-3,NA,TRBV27,ASSFLAGGPTDTQY
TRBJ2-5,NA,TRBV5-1,ASSLELAGQGGTQY
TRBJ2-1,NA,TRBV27,ASSLLGGDYNEQF
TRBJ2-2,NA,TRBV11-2,ASSLTGDGGELF
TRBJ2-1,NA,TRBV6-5,ASSYLGGNAEQF
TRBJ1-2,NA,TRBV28,ASSSYPGTGGAPGGYT
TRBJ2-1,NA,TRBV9,ASSVGSSGVLSTYNEQF
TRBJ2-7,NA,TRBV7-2,ASSPQAGNSYEQY
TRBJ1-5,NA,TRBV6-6,ASSYSAVQPQH
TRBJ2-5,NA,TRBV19,ASSIDKGLETQY
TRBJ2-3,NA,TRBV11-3,ASSPGTVTDTQY
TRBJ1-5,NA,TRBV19,ASSRTGGGTSNQPQH
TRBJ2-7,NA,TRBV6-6,ASSYSRGRISYEQY
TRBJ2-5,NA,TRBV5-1,ASRPDQETQY
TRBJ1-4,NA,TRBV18,ASSPRSGGELF
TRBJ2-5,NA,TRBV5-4,ASSLGPGTSGSLQETQY
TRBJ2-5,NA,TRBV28,ASSFGRLETQY
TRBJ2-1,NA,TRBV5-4,ASSFRLAGLGYDEQF
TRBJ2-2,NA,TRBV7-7,ASSFDRLNTGELF